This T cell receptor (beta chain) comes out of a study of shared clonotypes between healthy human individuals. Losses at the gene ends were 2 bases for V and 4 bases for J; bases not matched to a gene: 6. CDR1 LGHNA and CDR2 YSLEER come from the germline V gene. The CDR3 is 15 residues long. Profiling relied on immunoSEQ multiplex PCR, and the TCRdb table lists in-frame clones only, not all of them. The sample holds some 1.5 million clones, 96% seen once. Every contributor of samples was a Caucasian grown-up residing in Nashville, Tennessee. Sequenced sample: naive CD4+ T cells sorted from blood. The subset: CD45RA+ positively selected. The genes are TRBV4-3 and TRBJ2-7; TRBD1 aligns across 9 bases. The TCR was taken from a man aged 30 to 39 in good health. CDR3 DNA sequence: TGCGCCAGCAGCCAACGACAGGGGGTACGTTACGAGCAGTACTTC. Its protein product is CASSQRQGVRYEQYF.